Listed below are T cell receptor beta chains from one sample, sequenced in a study of blood T cell repertoires in COVID-19. Some clones are missing from TCRdb's copy, which holds only in-frame ones; the method was immunoSEQ multiplex PCR. The sample includes fewer than 350,000 clones, around 90% seen only once; the top ten take 1.7%. Specimen: PBMCs or T cells enriched from blood (not recorded which). Source of these receptors: a young woman with acute COVID-19. Both conserved end residues are part of each CDR3. D genes are given only for firm matches. Some rows have no size entry. The others give once, few or many, or a class for an expanded clone.

CASSYSSGGGNTEAFF	TGTGCCAGCAGTTACTCGTCTGGGGGCGGGAACACTGAAGCTTTCTTT	TRBV6-2/TRBV6-3	TRBJ1-1	few	.
CASRLEGGSNTGELFF	TGTGCCAGCCGGTTGGAGGGAGGGTCCAACACCGGGGAGCTGTTTTTT	TRBV6-4	TRBJ2-2	.	TRBD2
CASSFVGVEKLFF	TGTGCCAGCAGCTTTGTAGGGGTTGAAAAACTGTTTTTT	TRBV7-2	TRBJ1-4	few	.
CASSLGQGQGQETQYF	TGCGCCAGCAGCTTGGGTCAAGGACAGGGCCAAGAGACCCAGTACTTC	TRBV5-1	TRBJ2-5	.	TRBD1
CASSLAGGGNEQFF	TGTGCCAGCAGTTTAGCGGGAGGGGGGAATGAGCAGTTCTTC	TRBV28	TRBJ2-1	few	TRBD2
CASSNRQGLNTEAFF	TGCGCCAGCAGCAACCGACAGGGGTTGAACACTGAAGCTTTCTTT	TRBV5-1	TRBJ1-1	.	TRBD1
CASSPGGADTQYF	TGTGCCAGCAGCCCAGGTGGGGCTGATACGCAGTATTTT	TRBV5-4	TRBJ2-3	.	.
CAISADSSQPQHF	TGTGCCATCTCAGCCGATAGCAGTCAGCCCCAGCATTTT	TRBV10-3	TRBJ1-5	.	.
CSVELTGTSYEQYF	TGCAGCGTTGAATTGACAGGGACCTCCTACGAGCAGTACTTC	TRBV29-1	TRBJ2-7	.	TRBD1
CASRQIGTANTEAFF	TGCGCCAGCAGACAAATAGGGACAGCGAACACTGAAGCTTTCTTT	TRBV4-1	TRBJ1-1	.	TRBD1
CASSWTNTGELFF	TGTGCCAGCAGTTGGACAAACACCGGGGAGCTGTTTTTT	TRBV6-5	TRBJ2-2	few	.
CASSLAGTSGNNEQFF	TGTGCCAGCAGCTTAGCCGGGACTAGCGGGAACAATGAGCAGTTCTTC	TRBV7-2	TRBJ2-1	.	TRBD2
CASSFTGQVSGANVLTF	TGTGCCAGCAGTTTCACCGGACAGGTTTCTGGGGCCAACGTCCTGACTTTC	TRBV28	TRBJ2-6	.	TRBD1
CASSVAVNRHQETQYF	TGTGCCAGCAGCGTAGCTGTTAACAGACACCAAGAGACCCAGTACTTC	TRBV9	TRBJ2-5	.	.
CATSRADRGSGNTIYF	TGTGCCACCAGCAGAGCCGACAGGGGCTCTGGAAACACCATATATTTT	TRBV15	TRBJ1-3	.	TRBD1
CASIRGVGTDTQYF	TGTGCCAGCATAAGAGGAGTCGGCACAGATACGCAGTATTTT	TRBV7-2	TRBJ2-3	.	.
CASRNTGTGNDEQFF	TGTGCCAGCAGAAACACCGGGACAGGGAACGATGAGCAGTTCTTC	TRBV7-9	TRBJ2-1	once	TRBD1
CASSTTGAWNEQFF	TGTGCCAGCAGCACCACAGGGGCTTGGAATGAGCAGTTCTTC	TRBV6-6	TRBJ2-1	.	TRBD1
CASSLSGYQPQHF	TGTGCCAGCAGCCTGTCAGGATACCAGCCCCAGCATTTT	TRBV7-2	TRBJ1-5	.	.
CASSSGQGGSGNTIYF	TGCGCCAGCAGCTCGGGACAGGGAGGCTCTGGAAACACCATATATTTT	TRBV5-1	TRBJ1-3	.	TRBD1
CASSSPNSGRSYEQYF	TGTGCCAGCAGTTCCCCGAATAGCGGGAGGTCCTACGAGCAGTACTTC	TRBV11-1	TRBJ2-7	once	TRBD2
CASSSPGQRGADEQYF	TGTGCCAGCAGTTCACCGGGACAGAGGGGGGCGGACGAGCAGTACTTC	TRBV28	TRBJ2-7	.	.
CASSPQQGAIANTGELFF	TGTGCCAGCTCACCACAACAGGGGGCAATCGCGAACACCGGGGAGCTGTTTTTT	TRBV18	TRBJ2-2	once	TRBD1
CASSLGRMSGNTIYF	TGTGCCAGCAGCTTAGGCAGGATGTCTGGAAACACCATATATTTT	TRBV7-2	TRBJ1-3	.	.
CASSQTEGAMYEQYF	TGCGCCAGCAGCCAAACGGAAGGGGCGATGTACGAGCAGTACTTC	TRBV4-1	TRBJ2-7	.	.
CSASRRLAGGYEQYF	TGCAGCGCCTCAAGGAGGTTAGCAGGAGGGTACGAGCAGTACTTC	TRBV29-1	TRBJ2-7	.	.
CASSLLWGDRGPNIQYF	TGTGCCAGCAGTTTATTATGGGGGGACAGGGGGCCAAACATTCAGTACTTC	TRBV27	TRBJ2-4	.	TRBD1
CASRGQPAYEQYF	TGTGCCAGCAGAGGACAGCCAGCCTACGAGCAGTACTTC	TRBV28	TRBJ2-7	.	.
CASSIGLGYGYTF	TGTGCCAGTAGTATAGGACTTGGCTATGGCTACACCTTC	TRBV19	TRBJ1-2	.	.
CASSFTSGEQYF	TGTGCCAGCAGTTTCACTAGCGGCGAGCAGTACTTC	TRBV12-3/TRBV12-4	TRBJ2-7	.	TRBD2
CASSQGPLDSSYEQYF	TGTGCCAGCAGCCAAGGTCCTTTGGACAGCTCCTACGAGCAGTACTTC	TRBV4-2	TRBJ2-7	.	.
CASSLGQGNNSPLHF	TGCGCCAGCAGCTTGGGACAGGGTAATAATTCACCCCTCCACTTT	TRBV5-1	TRBJ1-6	.	TRBD1
CASQRDRTNQPQHF	TGTGCCAGCCAACGGGACAGGACCAATCAGCCCCAGCATTTT	TRBV2	TRBJ1-5	few	TRBD1
CASSLASGADTQYF	TGTGCCAGCAGCTTAGCCTCGGGAGCAGATACGCAGTATTTT	TRBV7-9	TRBJ2-3	.	.
CASSYAGNAYNEQFF	TGTGCCAGCAGTTACGCGGGTAACGCCTACAATGAGCAGTTCTTC	TRBV6-5	TRBJ2-1	.	.
CASSNFRDRHYEQYF	TGTGCCAGCAGCAATTTCCGGGACAGACACTACGAGCAGTACTTC	TRBV11-2	TRBJ2-7	.	TRBD1
CASSHRSLWREGQETQYF	TGCGCCAGCAGCCACCGATCCCTCTGGCGGGAGGGCCAAGAGACCCAGTACTTC	TRBV4-1	TRBJ2-5	.	TRBD2
CASSLSAKNTEAFF	TGTGCCAGCAGTTTAAGTGCTAAGAACACTGAAGCTTTCTTT	TRBV27	TRBJ1-1	.	.
CASSVAPSGTYEQYF	TGTGCCAGCAGCGTAGCGCCTAGCGGGACCTACGAGCAGTACTTC	TRBV9	TRBJ2-7	.	TRBD2
CASSFSLAGYEQYF	TGTGCCAGCAGTTTCTCACTAGCGGGCTACGAGCAGTACTTC	TRBV28	TRBJ2-7	.	TRBD2
CASSLSARPGQGSGYTF	TGTGCCAGCAGTTTATCCGCCCGACCGGGACAGGGTTCTGGCTACACCTTC	TRBV27	TRBJ1-2	.	TRBD1
CASSQRSSGVLFF	TGCGCCAGCAGCCAGAGATCAAGCGGGGTTTTGTTCTTC	TRBV4-3	TRBJ2-1	.	TRBD2
CSASYRASGSPGELFF	TGCAGTGCTAGTTATCGTGCTAGCGGGAGTCCCGGGGAGCTGTTTTTT	TRBV20-1	TRBJ2-2	.	TRBD2
CASSQVGGAYTSTDTQYF	TGTGCCAGCAGCCAAGTGGGGGGAGCTTATACTAGCACAGATACGCAGTATTTT	TRBV3-1/TRBV3-2	TRBJ2-3	.	.
CASLSSYEQYF	TGTGCCAGCTTGAGCTCCTACGAGCAGTACTTC	TRBV28	TRBJ2-7	.	.